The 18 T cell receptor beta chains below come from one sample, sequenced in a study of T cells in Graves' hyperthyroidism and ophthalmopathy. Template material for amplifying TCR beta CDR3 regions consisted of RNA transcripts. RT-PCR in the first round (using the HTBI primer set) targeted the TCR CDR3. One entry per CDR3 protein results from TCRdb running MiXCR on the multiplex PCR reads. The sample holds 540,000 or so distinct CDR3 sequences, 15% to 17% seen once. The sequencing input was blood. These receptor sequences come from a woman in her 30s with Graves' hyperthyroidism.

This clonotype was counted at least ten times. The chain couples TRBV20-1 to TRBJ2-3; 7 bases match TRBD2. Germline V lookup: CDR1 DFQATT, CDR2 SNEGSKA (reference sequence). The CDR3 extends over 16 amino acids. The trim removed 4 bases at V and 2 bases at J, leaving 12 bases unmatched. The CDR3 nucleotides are TGCAGTGCTACCCTGATAGCGGGTAGTAACACAGATACGCAGTATTTT. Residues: CSATLIAGSNTDTQYF.

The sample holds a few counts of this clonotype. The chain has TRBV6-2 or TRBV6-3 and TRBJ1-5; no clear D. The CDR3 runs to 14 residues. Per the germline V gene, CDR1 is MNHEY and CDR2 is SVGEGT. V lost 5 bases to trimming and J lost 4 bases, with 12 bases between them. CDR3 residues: CASSPTLANQPQHF. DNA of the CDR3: TGTGCCAGCAGTCCAACCTTAGCGAATCAGCCCCAGCATTTT.

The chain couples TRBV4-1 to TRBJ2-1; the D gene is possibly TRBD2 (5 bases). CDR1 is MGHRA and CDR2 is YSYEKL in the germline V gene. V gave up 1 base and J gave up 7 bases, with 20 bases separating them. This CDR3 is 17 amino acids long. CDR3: CASSQVGRGMLGNEQFF. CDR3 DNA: TGCGCCAGCAGCCAAGTGGGTCGAGGGATGTTGGGGAATGAGCAGTTCTTC.

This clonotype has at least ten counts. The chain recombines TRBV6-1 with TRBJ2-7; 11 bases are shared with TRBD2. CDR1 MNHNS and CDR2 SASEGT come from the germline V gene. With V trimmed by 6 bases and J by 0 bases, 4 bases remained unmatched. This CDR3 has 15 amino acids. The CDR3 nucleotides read TGTGCCAGCAGACCGACTAGCGGGAACTCCTACGAGCAGTACTTC. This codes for CASRPTSGNSYEQYF.

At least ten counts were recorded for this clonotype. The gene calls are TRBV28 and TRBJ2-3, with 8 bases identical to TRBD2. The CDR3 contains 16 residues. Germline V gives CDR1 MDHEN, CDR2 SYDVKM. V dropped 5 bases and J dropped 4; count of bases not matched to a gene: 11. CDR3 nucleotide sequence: TGTGCCAGCAGTCGTAACGGGAGGGCCCTGCCAGATACGCAGTATTTT. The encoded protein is CASSRNGRALPDTQYF.

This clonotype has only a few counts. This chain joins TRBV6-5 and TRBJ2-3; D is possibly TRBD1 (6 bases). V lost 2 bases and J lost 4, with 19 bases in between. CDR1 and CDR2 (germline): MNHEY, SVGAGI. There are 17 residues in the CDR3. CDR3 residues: CASSYPTSGVMSDTQYF. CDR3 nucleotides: TGTGCCAGCAGTTACCCTACCTCAGGGGTCATGTCAGATACGCAGTATTTT.

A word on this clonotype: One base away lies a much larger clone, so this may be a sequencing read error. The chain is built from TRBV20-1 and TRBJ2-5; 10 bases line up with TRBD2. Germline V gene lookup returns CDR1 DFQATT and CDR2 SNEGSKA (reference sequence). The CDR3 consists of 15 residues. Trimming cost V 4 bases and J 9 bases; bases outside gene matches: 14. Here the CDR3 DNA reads TGCAGTGCTACCCCCGGGACTAGCGTGAAGGAGGCCCAGTACTTC. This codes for CSATPGTSVKEAQYF.

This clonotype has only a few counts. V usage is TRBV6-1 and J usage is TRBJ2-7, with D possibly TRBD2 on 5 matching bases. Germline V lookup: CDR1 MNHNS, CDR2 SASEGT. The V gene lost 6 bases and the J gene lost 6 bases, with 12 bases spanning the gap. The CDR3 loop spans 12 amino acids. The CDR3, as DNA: TGTGCCAGCAGCCCCGGACTTCCCGAGCAGTACTTC. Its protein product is CASSPGLPEQYF.

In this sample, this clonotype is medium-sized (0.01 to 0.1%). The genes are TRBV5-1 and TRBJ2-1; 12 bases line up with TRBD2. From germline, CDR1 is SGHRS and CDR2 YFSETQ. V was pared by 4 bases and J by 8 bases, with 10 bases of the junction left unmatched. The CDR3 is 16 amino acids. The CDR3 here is CASSPTSGRGEDEQFF. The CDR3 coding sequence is TGCGCCAGCAGCCCGACTAGCGGGAGAGGGGAGGATGAGCAGTTCTTC.

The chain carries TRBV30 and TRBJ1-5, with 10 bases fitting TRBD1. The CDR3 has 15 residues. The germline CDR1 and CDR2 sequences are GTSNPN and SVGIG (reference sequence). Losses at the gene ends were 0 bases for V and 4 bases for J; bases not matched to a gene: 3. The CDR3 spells CAWSVGQGLNQPQHF. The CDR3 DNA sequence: TGTGCCTGGAGTGTGGGACAGGGGCTTAATCAGCCCCAGCATTTT. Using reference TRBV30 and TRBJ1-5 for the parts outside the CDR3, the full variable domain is SQTIHQWPATLVQPVGSPLSLECTVEGTSNPNLYWYRQAAGRGLQLLFYSVGIGQISSEVPQNLSASRPQDRQFILSSKKLLLSDSGFYLCAWSVGQGLNQPQHFGDGTRLSIL.

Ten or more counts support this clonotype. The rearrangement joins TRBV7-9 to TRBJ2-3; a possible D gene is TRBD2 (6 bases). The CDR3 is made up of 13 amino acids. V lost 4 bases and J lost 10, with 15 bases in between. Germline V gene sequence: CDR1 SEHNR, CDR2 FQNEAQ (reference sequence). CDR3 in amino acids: CASSSSAGGSQYF. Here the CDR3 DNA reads TGTGCCAGCAGCTCCAGCGCCGGGGGTTCGCAGTATTTT.

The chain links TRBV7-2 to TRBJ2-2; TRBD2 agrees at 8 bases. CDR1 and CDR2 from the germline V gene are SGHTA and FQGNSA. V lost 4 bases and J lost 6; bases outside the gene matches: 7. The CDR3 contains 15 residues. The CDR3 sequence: CASSSGLGVAGELFF. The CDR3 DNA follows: TGTGCCAGCAGCTCGGGACTAGGAGTGGCCGGGGAGCTGTTTTTT.

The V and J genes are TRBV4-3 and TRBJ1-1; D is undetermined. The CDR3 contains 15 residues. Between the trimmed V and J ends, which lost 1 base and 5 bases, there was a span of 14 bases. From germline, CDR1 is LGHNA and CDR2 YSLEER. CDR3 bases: TGCGCCAGCAGCCAAGTAGGCGGGGTAGGGACTGAAGCTTTCTTT. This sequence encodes CASSQVGGVGTEAFF.

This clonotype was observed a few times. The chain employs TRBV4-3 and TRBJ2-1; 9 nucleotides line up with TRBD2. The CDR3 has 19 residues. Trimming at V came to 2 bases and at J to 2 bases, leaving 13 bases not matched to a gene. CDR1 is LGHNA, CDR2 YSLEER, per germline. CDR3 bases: TGCGCCAGCAGCCAAAGGGCGGGAGGGAGTGTCGGAACCTACAATGAGCAGTTCTTC. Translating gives CASSQRAGGSVGTYNEQFF.

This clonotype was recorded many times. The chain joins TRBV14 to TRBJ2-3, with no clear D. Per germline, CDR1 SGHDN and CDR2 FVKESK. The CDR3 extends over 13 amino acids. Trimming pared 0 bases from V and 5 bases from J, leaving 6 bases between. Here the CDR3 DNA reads TGTGCCAGCAGCCAAGACCCCGGAGATACGCAGTATTTT. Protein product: CASSQDPGDTQYF.

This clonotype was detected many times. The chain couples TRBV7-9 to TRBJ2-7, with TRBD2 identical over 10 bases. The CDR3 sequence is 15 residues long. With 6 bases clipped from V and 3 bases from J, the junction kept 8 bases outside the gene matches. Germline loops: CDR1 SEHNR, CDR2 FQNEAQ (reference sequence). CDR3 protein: CASSRGLADFYEQYF. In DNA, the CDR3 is TGTGCCAGCAGTCGAGGACTAGCGGACTTCTACGAGCAGTACTTC.

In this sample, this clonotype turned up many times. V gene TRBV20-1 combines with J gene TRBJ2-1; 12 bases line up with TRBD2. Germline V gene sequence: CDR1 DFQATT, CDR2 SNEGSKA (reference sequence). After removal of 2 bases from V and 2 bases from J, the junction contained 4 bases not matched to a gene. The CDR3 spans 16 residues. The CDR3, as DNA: TGCAGTGCTAGACCCCTAGCGGGAGGGGCCTACAATGAGCAGTTCTTC. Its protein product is CSARPLAGGAYNEQFF.

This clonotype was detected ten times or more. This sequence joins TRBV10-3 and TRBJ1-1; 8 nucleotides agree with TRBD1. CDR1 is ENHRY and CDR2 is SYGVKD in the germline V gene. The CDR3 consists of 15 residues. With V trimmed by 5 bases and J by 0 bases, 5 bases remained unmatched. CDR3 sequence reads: CAISSRTGLNTEAFF. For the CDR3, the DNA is TGTGCCATCAGTTCCCGGACAGGGTTGAACACTGAAGCTTTCTTT.